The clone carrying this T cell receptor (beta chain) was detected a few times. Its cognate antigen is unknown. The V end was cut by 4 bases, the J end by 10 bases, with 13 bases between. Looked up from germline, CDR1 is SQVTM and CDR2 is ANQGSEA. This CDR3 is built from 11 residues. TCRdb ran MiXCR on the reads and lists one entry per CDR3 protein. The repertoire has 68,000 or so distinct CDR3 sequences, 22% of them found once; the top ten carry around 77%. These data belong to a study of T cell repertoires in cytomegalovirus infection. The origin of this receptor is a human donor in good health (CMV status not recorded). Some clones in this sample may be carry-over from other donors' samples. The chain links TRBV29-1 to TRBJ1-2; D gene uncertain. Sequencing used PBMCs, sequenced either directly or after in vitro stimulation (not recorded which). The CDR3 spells CSVVVTGDYTF. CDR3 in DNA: TGCAGCGTTGTAGTGACGGGCGACTACACCTTC.